This TCR beta chain derives from a study of T cell repertoires in cytomegalovirus infection (dated by TCRdb to the late 2010s). General notes on the study: Donor HLA type was relevant to the analysis, because carriage of CMV infection together with the matching HLA type was indicated by public TCR beta signatures.

Study-wide conclusions, independent of this receptor: In the ex vivo response, HLA-C-restricted CMV-specific TCR beta clonotypes were dominant, and in two of eight donors the single most frequent clonotype came from this HLA-C-restricted group. In both this cohort and an independent approximately 370-donor cohort, the cumulative frequency of public TCR beta family members distinguished carriers of CMV infection plus the relevant HLA type.

Sequencing instrument: Illumina HiSeq 1500. In TCRdb, the public reads were trimmed at Q25 with fastp and aligned with MiXCR, with productive beta chains retained. Rows are unified per CDR3 protein, each entry keeping the most common DNA and genes. For this sample the table gives fewer than 200,000 distinct CDR3 sequences, of which roughly a fifth were detected only once. Of the sample, about 3% is held by the ten largest clones. This clonotype was found a few times. The antigen this receptor binds is unknown. Base-call qualities are not available, and no considerably larger clone is one nucleotide away. Sequencing was performed on PBMCs. The sequence was collected from a human donor in good health (CMV status not recorded). Some clones in this sample may be carry-over from other donors' samples.

The DNA sequence reads TGTGCCAGCAGCCCCACGACTGCCGCTTCCTACGAGCAGTACTTC. Its product reads: CASSPTTAASYEQYF. Recombination connected TRBV6-2 or TRBV6-3 to TRBJ2-7, with the D segment identity uncertain. V lost 6 bases and J lost 1 base; the stretch between them is 16 bases long. From the cysteine through the phenylalanine, the CDR3 covers 15 amino acids. The DNA shown is the 45-base CDR3, in frame from base 1. Taken from the germline V gene, the CDR1 and CDR2 loops are MNHEY and SVGEGT.